Below, one TCR beta chain is given with its context. Its antigen is still unknown. This sample stems from a study of vaccination and CD4 T cells after COVID-19. Cultured CD4+ T cell DNA underwent sequencing with the Oncomine TCR Beta short-read assay. Each CDR3 protein is one row after TCRdb ran MiXCR on the PCR reads. The sample shows roughly 12,000 distinct CDR3 sequences, roughly 56% of them seen only once. In germline, CDR1 is MDHEN, CDR2 SYDVKM. The CDR3 is made up of 15 amino acids. V lost 6 bases and J 6 bases, leaving 20 bases between the germline ends. Treatment defined: roughly 10-day PBMC culture with coronavirus spike peptide pools or control peptides (ViraFEST assay).

The chain couples TRBV28 to TRBJ1-2, with D possibly being TRBD1 (5 bases). The TCR originated in a human donor who had recovered from COVID-19. The sequenced sample was CD4+ T cells from blood, cultured in vitro. The CDR3 sequence: CASRPPGPEAHGYTF. The CDR3 bases are TGTGCCAGCAGGCCCCCGGGGCCGGAGGCACATGGCTACACCTTC.